Presented here are 9 T cell receptor beta chains from one specimen sequenced in a study of blood T cells in healthy people across ages (dated by TCRdb to between 2014 and 2017). Library preparation used 5' RACE. Instrument on record: Illumina HiSeq 2500. A second PCR of roughly 7 to 11 cycles was performed with a sample-barcoded 5' primer and a J-beta primer mix. TCRdb redid the processing of the public reads, applying fastp at Q25 and MiXCR, and retained in-frame beta chains. Rows are unified per CDR3 protein, each entry keeping the most common DNA and genes. The sample yields around 1.5 million distinct CDR3 sequences; 42% were counted once. The top ten constitute 7.9% of the sample. Sample: blood. All receptors come from a woman under 30 in good health.

J is TRBJ1-1 and V is TRBV6-1, with D perhaps matching TRBD1 (5 bases). The CDR3 runs to 15 residues. Trimming cost V 3 bases and J 4 bases, with 15 bases left between them. Germline assignment: CDR1 MNHNS and CDR2 SASEGT. The CDR3 spells CASSEVVEGSTEAFF. CDR3 nucleotides: TGTGCCAGCAGTGAGGTAGTCGAGGGGAGCACTGAAGCTTTCTTT.

This clonotype turned up a few times. The chain carries TRBV20-1 and TRBJ2-7; no definite D call. V lost 2 bases, J lost 0 bases, and 8 bases lay in between. The CDR3 spans 13 residues. Germline assignment: CDR1 DFQATT and CDR2 SNEGSKA (reference sequence). This CDR3 reads CSARQLTSYEQYF. The CDR3 nucleotides are TGCAGTGCTAGACAGCTAACCTCCTACGAGCAGTACTTC.

The chain has TRBV27 and TRBJ1-6, with D tentatively TRBD1 (5 bases). The CDR3 sequence is 12 residues long. The V gene's germline CDR1 is MNHEY and CDR2 SMNVEV (reference sequence). V lost 6 bases to trimming and J lost 10 bases, with 10 bases between them. In nucleotides, the CDR3 is TGTGCCAGCAGGCAGGGTGAATCACCCCTCCACTTT. Encoded protein: CASRQGESPLHF.

The genes are TRBV27 and TRBJ2-4; TRBD1 might be the D (5 bases). The germline CDR1 and CDR2 sequences are MNHEY and SMNVEV (reference sequence). The CDR3 length is 15 residues. Trimming left V 2 bases short and J 13 bases short, with 21 bases between. The chain's CDR3 is CASSLRQGPPNEQYF. Here the CDR3 DNA reads TGTGCCAGCAGTTTAAGGCAGGGCCCCCCCAATGAGCAGTACTTC.

V and J are TRBV7-8 and TRBJ2-1; no clear D gene. Trimming took off 5 bases at V and 4 bases at J, with 15 bases between the two ends. The CDR3 extends over 15 amino acids. Germline V gives CDR1 SGHVS, CDR2 FQNEAQ. In DNA, the CDR3 is TGTGCCAGCAGCGTCAGGTCCCTAGTTTACAATGAGCAGTTCTTC. It translates to CASSVRSLVYNEQFF.

This clonotype has a handful of counts. The rearrangement uses TRBV12-3 or TRBV12-4 and TRBJ1-3; a weak D match, TRBD1 (5 bases). The CDR3 sequence is 15 residues long. Trimming cost V 2 bases and J 3 bases, with 11 bases left between them. CDR3 residues: CASSLYRSGGNTIYF. The CDR3 DNA sequence: TGTGCCAGCAGTTTATACAGGTCTGGTGGAAACACCATATATTTT.

V is TRBV20-1 and J is TRBJ2-1; TRBD2 matches at 10 bases. Judging by the DNA end, TRBJ2-7 fits better; the J call may be wrong. The CDR3 is made up of 17 amino acids. Per the germline V gene, CDR1 is DFQATT and CDR2 is SNEGSKA (reference sequence). As DNA, the CDR3 is TGCAGTGCTAGAGAGGGTAGCGGGGGGTCCTCCTACAATGAGCAGTACTTC. Translated: CSAREGSGGSSYNEQYF.

There are many counts of this clonotype. The chain links TRBV5-1 to TRBJ2-1; 11 bases match TRBD2. The CDR3 spans 19 residues. V was clipped by 0 bases and J by 9 bases; unmatched bases: 17. The germline gives CDR1 SGHRS, CDR2 YFSETQ. CDR3: CASSLGQGLLAGGVGEQFF. Here the CDR3 DNA reads TGCGCCAGCAGCTTGGGACAGGGTCTCCTAGCGGGAGGAGTCGGTGAGCAGTTCTTC. Together with reference TRBV5-1 and TRBJ2-1, the CDR3 gives the full variable domain: KAGVTQTPRYLIKTRGQQVTLSCSPISGHRSVSWYQQTPGQGLQFLFEYFSETQRNKGNFPGRFSGRQFSNSRSEMNVSTLELGDSALYLCASSLGQGLLAGGVGEQFFGPGTRLTVL.

The chain links TRBV7-2 to TRBJ1-2; the D is unclear. Trimming left V 6 bases short and J 4 bases short, with 18 bases between. The germline V gene has CDR1 SGHTA and CDR2 FQGNSA. CDR3 size: 15 residues. For the CDR3, the DNA is TGTGCCAGCAGTCCGATTATGGCCTTTAGCTATGGCTACACCTTC. Translated, it gives CASSPIMAFSYGYTF.